These 25 T cell receptor beta chains share one sample of origin, sequenced in a study of regulatory T cells in long-lasting Graves disease. Building of the TCR beta libraries involved iRepertoire HTBI primers and Arm-PCR of CDR3 regions. TCRdb called the multiplex PCR reads again in MiXCR, with one record for every CDR3 protein. The sample contains fewer than 450,000 distinct CDR3 sequences, around 20% of which appear only once. Time point specified: persistent/refractory GD, antithyroid drugs over 5 years with positive TRAb. Making the TCR library involved RNA that had been extracted from PBMCs. Material: peripheral blood mononuclear cells (PBMCs), obtained when the disease was refractory, from a patient treated with antithyroid drugs. These receptors were obtained from a female donor with Graves disease.

Notes on this clonotype: The junction shows a germline mismatch at one end, possibly a read error. The chain carries TRBV11-2 and TRBJ2-7, with D unresolved. CDR1 and CDR2 (germline): SGHAT, FQNNGV. The CDR3 runs to 15 residues. The CDR3 bases are TGCGCCAGCAGCCAAGATAGACATTCGACCTACGAGCAGTACTTC. It translates to CASSQDRHSTYEQYF.

The chain joins TRBV7-8 to TRBJ2-3; 10 bases align to TRBD2. CDR1 SGHVS and CDR2 FQNEAQ come from the germline V gene. This CDR3 spans 18 amino acids. Unmatched junction bases numbered 8, after V lost 2 bases and J lost 0 bases. This CDR3 reads CASSLIAGTSDSTDTQYF. The CDR3 DNA sequence: TGTGCCAGCAGCTTAATCGCCGGGACTAGCGATAGCACAGATACGCAGTATTTT.

In this sample, this clonotype turned up a few times. This rearrangement joins TRBV7-2 to TRBJ1-1; D is perhaps TRBD1 (6 bases). The CDR3 extends over 15 amino acids. Trimming cost V 2 bases and J 2 bases, with 12 bases left between them. From germline, CDR1 is SGHTA and CDR2 FQGNSA. The CDR3 spells CASSLRQGRNTEAFF. In DNA form, the CDR3 reads TGTGCCAGCAGCTTAAGGCAGGGGAGAAACACTGAAGCTTTCTTT.

This chain links TRBV19 with TRBJ2-6; D remains ambiguous. The ends were cut back, 7 bases at V and 0 bases at J, with 7 bases in the middle. The CDR3 covers 14 residues. The germline V gene has CDR1 LNHDA and CDR2 SQIVND (reference sequence). The CDR3, as DNA: TGTGCCAGTAAGGTTGACTCTGGGGCCAACGTCCTGACTTTC. The encoded protein is CASKVDSGANVLTF.

The CDR3 nucleotides are TGCGCCAGCAGCCAATTCGGGACAGGGGGCTCCTACGAGCAGTACTTC. Protein sequence: CASSQFGTGGSYEQYF. The chain combines TRBV4-1 with TRBJ2-7; 11 bases fit TRBD1. J was trimmed by 0 bases and V by 2 bases; bases with no gene match: 3. CDR3 length equals 16 residues. Germline V CDR1 and CDR2: MGHRA, YSYEKL.

The rearrangement links TRBV30 to TRBJ1-3; unclear D gene. Germline V gene data show CDR1 as GTSNPN and CDR2 as SVGIG (reference sequence). Between the trimmed V and J ends, which lost 8 bases and 0 bases, there was a span of 11 bases. This CDR3 has 13 residues. CDR3 in amino acids: CAQKQSSGNTIYF. For the CDR3, the DNA is TGTGCCCAAAAACAAAGCTCTGGAAACACCATATATTTT.

This rearrangement joins TRBV5-1 to TRBJ2-1, with TRBD2 matching over 7 bases. Germline CDR1 reads SGHRS; CDR2 reads YFSETQ. The J segment lost 0 bases and the V segment lost 4 bases, leaving 4 bases of the junction unmatched. CDR3 length equals 15 residues. The CDR3 bases are TGCGCCAGCAGCCCGGGGGGATTCTCCTACAATGAGCAGTTCTTC. It translates to CASSPGGFSYNEQFF. The variable domain in full, with the rest retrieved from reference TRBV5-1 and TRBJ2-1, is KAGVTQTPRYLIKTRGQQVTLSCSPISGHRSVSWYQQTPGQGLQFLFEYFSETQRNKGNFPGRFSGRQFSNSRSEMNVSTLELGDSALYLCASSPGGFSYNEQFFGPGTRLTVL.

This clonotype was recorded many times. The gene calls are TRBV28 and TRBJ1-6; D not resolved. V lost 8 bases and J lost 6, with 14 bases in between. Germline V gene lookup returns CDR1 MDHEN and CDR2 SYDVKM. This CDR3 spans 14 amino acids. The CDR3 region is CASESLRSNSPLHF. The CDR3 region has the DNA TGTGCCAGCGAAAGTTTGAGGAGTAATTCACCCCTCCACTTT.

The chain is built from TRBV11-1 and TRBJ2-1; weak D call: TRBD2 (6 bases). Germline loops: CDR1 SGHAT, CDR2 FQDESV (reference sequence). V lost 3 bases, J lost 0 bases, and 15 bases lay in between. CDR3 size: 17 residues. This chain's CDR3 is CASSFGAGRSSYNEQFF. The CDR3 DNA reads as TGTGCCAGCAGCTTCGGGGCGGGACGGAGCTCCTACAATGAGCAGTTCTTC.

This clonotype showed up just a few times. The chain has TRBV9 and TRBJ2-7; D is ambiguous. Germline V lookup: CDR1 SGDLS, CDR2 YYNGEE. This CDR3 spans 13 amino acids. The V gene lost 4 bases and the J gene lost 6 bases, with 14 bases spanning the gap. CDR3 sequence reads: CASSTTPASEQYF. DNA for the CDR3: TGTGCCAGCAGCACCACCCCCGCTAGCGAGCAGTACTTC.

With respect to this clonotype: Possible read error: a much larger clone is one base away. The CDR3 sequence: CASSLASEGQETQYF. DNA of the CDR3: TGTGCCAGCAGCTTGGCTAGCGAAGGTCAAGAGACCCAGTACTTC. This sequence joins TRBV7-2 and TRBJ2-5, with a weak D call TRBD2 (6 bases). Between the trimmed V and J ends, which lost 3 bases and 2 bases, there was a span of 13 bases. The germline V gene encodes CDR1 SGHTA and CDR2 FQGNSA. This CDR3 has 15 residues.

On this clonotype itself: A read error is possible here, since a much larger clone lies one base away. The chain couples TRBV3-1 to TRBJ2-7; D is undetermined. The V gene's germline CDR1 is LGHDT and CDR2 YNNKEL (reference sequence). The CDR3 spans 13 residues. The CDR3 here is CANSQDRLYEQYF. DNA of the CDR3: TGTGCCAACAGCCAAGATAGACTCTACGAGCAGTACTTC.

The rearrangement links TRBV12-3 or TRBV12-4 to TRBJ1-1, with D maybe TRBD1 (5 bases). The CDR3 loop spans 13 amino acids. The V gene lost 8 bases and the J gene lost 0 bases, with 10 bases spanning the gap. The CDR3 here is CASRLTVNTEAFF. In DNA form, the CDR3 reads TGTGCCAGCCGTCTGACAGTGAACACTGAAGCTTTCTTT.

This clonotype was observed many times. V gene TRBV12-5 combines with J gene TRBJ2-5; 10 positions match TRBD1. The CDR3 is 15 amino acids. The germline V gene encodes CDR1 LGHNT and CDR2 FRNRAP. With V trimmed by 4 bases and J by 0 bases, 2 bases remained unmatched. The CDR3 coding sequence is TGTGCTAGTGGTTCGGGACAGGGGAACCAAGAGACCCAGTACTTC. Protein sequence: CASGSGQGNQETQYF.

This clonotype was counted at least ten times. The rearrangement joins TRBV28 to TRBJ1-1, with D hard to call. V was clipped by 5 bases and J by 1 base, with 17 bases between them. The CDR3 covers 16 residues. Germline CDR1 and CDR2: MDHEN and SYDVKM. CDR3 region: CASSPTLLVGNTEAFF. CDR3 in DNA: TGTGCCAGCAGTCCAACCTTACTAGTAGGGAACACTGAAGCTTTCTTT. Based on the CDR3 plus reference TRBV28 and TRBJ1-1, the full variable domain is DVKVTQSSRYLVKRTGEKVFLECVQDMDHENMFWYRQDPGLGLRLIYFSYDVKMKEKGDIPEGYSVSREKKERFSLILESASTNQTSMYLCASSPTLLVGNTEAFFGQGTRLTVV.

The V call is TRBV9, the J call TRBJ1-2; unclear D gene. The CDR3 runs 15 residues. Germline values: CDR1 SGDLS, CDR2 YYNGEE. Between the trimmed V and J ends, which lost 0 bases and 0 bases, there was a span of 9 bases. The CDR3 loop is CASSVDPGTNYGYTF. The CDR3 DNA follows: TGTGCCAGCAGCGTAGATCCGGGTACTAACTATGGCTACACCTTC.

Many counts were recorded for this clonotype. The J gene is TRBJ2-7, the V gene TRBV6-5; the D is unclear. This CDR3 comprises 14 residues. V was shortened by 2 bases and J by 0 bases, with 8 bases between the two germline ends. CDR1 is MNHEY and CDR2 is SVGAGI in the germline V gene. Here the CDR3 DNA reads TGTGCCAGCAGTTACAACCCCACCTCCTACGAGCAGTACTTC. Protein product: CASSYNPTSYEQYF.

This chain uses TRBV20-1 with TRBJ2-7, with 7 bases aligning to TRBD1. Germline values: CDR1 DFQATT, CDR2 SNEGSKA (reference sequence). V lost 6 bases to trimming and J lost 2 bases; unmatched junction nucleotides: 16. This CDR3 comprises 16 residues. Here the CDR3 reads CSALLGGQVLTYEQYF. The CDR3 DNA reads TGCAGTGCCCTCCTTGGAGGACAGGTTTTAACCTACGAGCAGTACTTC.

This clonotype was recorded many times. The chain recombines TRBV2 with TRBJ2-2; D may be TRBD2 (5 bases). The CDR3 has 18 amino acids. V was clipped by 1 base and J by 4 bases, with 19 bases between them. Germline CDR1 and CDR2: SNHLY and FYNNEI. For the CDR3, the DNA is TGTGCCAGCAGTGAAGAGTTTTATACCGGGGTTGGCACCGGGGAGCTGTTTTTT. Its translation is CASSEEFYTGVGTGELFF. Drawing the rest from reference TRBV2 and TRBJ2-2, the complete variable domain is EPEVTQTPSHQVTQMGQEVILRCVPISNHLYFYWYRQILGQKVEFLVSFYNNEISEKSEIFDDQFSVERPDGSNFTLKIRSTKLEDSAMYFCASSEEFYTGVGTGELFFGEGSRLTVL.

This clonotype was counted many times. The genes are TRBV7-2 and TRBJ2-5; D possibly corresponds to TRBD1 (5 bases). The germline gives CDR1 SGHTA, CDR2 FQGNSA. Trimming took off 5 bases at V and 2 bases at J, with 15 bases between the two ends. The CDR3 has 15 amino acids. CDR3 sequence: CASSRETANQETQYF. CDR3 sequence (DNA): TGTGCCAGCAGCCGAGAGACAGCTAATCAAGAGACCCAGTACTTC. Filled out from reference TRBV7-2 and TRBJ2-5, the complete variable domain reads GAGVSQSPSNKVTEKGKDVELRCDPISGHTALYWYRQSLGQGLEFLIYFQGNSAPDKSGLPSDRFSAERTGGSVSTLTIQRTQQEDSAVYLCASSRETANQETQYFGPGTRLLVL.

At least ten counts were recorded for this clonotype. The CDR3, as DNA: TGCAGTGCTGGTCGAAGCGGGAGCTCCTACGAGCAGTACTTC. Its protein is CSAGRSGSSYEQYF. The chain carries TRBV20-1 and TRBJ2-7, with 8 nucleotides matching TRBD2. The germline CDR1 and CDR2 sequences are DFQATT and SNEGSKA (reference sequence). The CDR3 sequence is 14 residues long. V lost 5 bases, J lost 0 bases, and 6 bases stayed unmatched.

The gene calls are TRBV7-2 and TRBJ2-7; D is unclear. Trimming removed 4 bases from V and 4 bases from J, with 14 bases in between. Germline V gene data show CDR1 as SGHTA and CDR2 as FQGNSA. The CDR3 contains 14 residues. Written as DNA, the CDR3 is TGTGCCAGCAGCTCGGGTCTATTTAAGTACGAGCAGTACTTC. It translates to CASSSGLFKYEQYF.

This clonotype was seen repeatedly, ten times or more. The chain carries TRBV3-1 and TRBJ2-5; D gene unclear. CDR3 length equals 14 residues. The germline CDR1 and CDR2 sequences are LGHDT and YNNKEL (reference sequence). The V and J ends lost 1 base and 2 bases respectively, with 8 bases between them. The CDR3 DNA is TGTGCCAGCAGCCAAGTACCCGGGCAAGAGACCCAGTACTTC. Translating gives CASSQVPGQETQYF.

This clonotype was counted at least ten times. The V and J genes are TRBV12-3 or TRBV12-4 and TRBJ1-5; 8 bases match TRBD1. There are 15 residues in the CDR3. J gave up 6 bases and V 3 bases, and 7 bases lay outside the gene matches. CDR3 region: CASSFGDRSSQPQHF. CDR3 bases: TGTGCCAGCAGTTTTGGGGACAGGAGTAGTCAGCCCCAGCATTTT.

This clonotype has a single count. A much larger clone lies one base from this, so it may be a read error. The chain couples TRBV6-2 or TRBV6-3 to TRBJ2-4; 7 nucleotides agree with TRBD1. The CDR3 is made up of 18 amino acids. In germline, CDR1 is MNHEY, CDR2 SVGEGT. CDR3 sequence (DNA): TGTGCCAGCAGTGAAGCGACGGTTACAGGGGTTGGCAAAAACGTTCAGTACTTC. Its protein product is CASSEATVTGVGKNVQYF.